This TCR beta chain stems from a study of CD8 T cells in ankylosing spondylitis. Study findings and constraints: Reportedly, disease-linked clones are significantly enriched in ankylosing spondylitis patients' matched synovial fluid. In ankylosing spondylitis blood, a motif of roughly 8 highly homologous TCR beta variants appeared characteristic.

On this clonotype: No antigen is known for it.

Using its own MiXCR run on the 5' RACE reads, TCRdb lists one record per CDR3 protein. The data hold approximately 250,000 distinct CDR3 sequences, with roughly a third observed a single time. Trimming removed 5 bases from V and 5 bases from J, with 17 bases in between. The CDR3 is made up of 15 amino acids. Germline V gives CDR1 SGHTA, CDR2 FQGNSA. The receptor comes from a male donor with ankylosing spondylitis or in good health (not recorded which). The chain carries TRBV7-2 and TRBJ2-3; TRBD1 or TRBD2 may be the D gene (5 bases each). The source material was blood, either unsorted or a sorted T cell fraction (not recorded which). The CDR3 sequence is CASSIRGRTGDTQYF. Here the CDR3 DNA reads TGTGCCAGCAGCATTCGGGGCCGAACTGGAGATACGCAGTATTTT.